This T cell receptor beta chain was identified in a study of shared clonotypes between healthy human individuals. Study-level background: There were three CD4 naive, three CD4 memory, two CD8 naive and one CD8 memory plates per donor.

The CDR3 is 17 amino acids. Trimming left V 4 bases short and J 8 bases short, with 25 bases between. In germline, CDR1 is SGHNT, CDR2 YYREEE (reference sequence). As for this clone: What it binds is unknown.

Sequencing used immunoSEQ multiplex PCR; TCRdb keeps in-frame clones, though not all of them. The sample contains about 1.1 million clones, 77% of which appear only once. General observations from the study: Non-shared clonotypes displayed generation probabilities falling below those of clonotypes present in all four donors. Sharing across four donors was highest in naive CD4 (roughly 5%) and lowest in memory CD8 (around 0.4%).

V is TRBV5-4 and J is TRBJ2-1; D perhaps matches TRBD2 (5 bases). This TCR was recovered from a man younger than 35 in good health. Some clones in this sample may be carry-over from other donors' samples. Sequencing input: memory CD4+ T cells from PBMCs. Subset specified: CD45RA-negative fraction. CDR3 in amino acids: CASSQRKGLAGSDEQFF. CDR3 coding DNA: TGTGCCAGCAGCCAACGGAAAGGGCTAGCAGGTTCTGATGAGCAGTTCTTC.